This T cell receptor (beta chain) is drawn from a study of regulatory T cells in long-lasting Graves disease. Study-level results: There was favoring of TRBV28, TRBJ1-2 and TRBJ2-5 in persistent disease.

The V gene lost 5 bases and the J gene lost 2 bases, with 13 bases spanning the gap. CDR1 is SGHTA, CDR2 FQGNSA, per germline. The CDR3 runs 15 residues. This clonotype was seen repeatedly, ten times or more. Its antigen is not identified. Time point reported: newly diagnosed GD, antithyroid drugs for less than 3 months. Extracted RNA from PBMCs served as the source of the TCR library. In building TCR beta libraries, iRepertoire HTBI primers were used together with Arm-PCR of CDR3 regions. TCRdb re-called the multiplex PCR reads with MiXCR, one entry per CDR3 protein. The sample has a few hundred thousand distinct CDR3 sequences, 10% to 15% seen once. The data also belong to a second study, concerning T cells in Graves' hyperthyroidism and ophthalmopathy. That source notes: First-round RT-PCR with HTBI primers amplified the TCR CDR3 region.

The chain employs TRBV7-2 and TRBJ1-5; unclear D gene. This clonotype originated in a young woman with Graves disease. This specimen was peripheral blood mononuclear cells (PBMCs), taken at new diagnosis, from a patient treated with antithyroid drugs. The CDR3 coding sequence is TGTGCCAGCAGCCTAAGGACCGTGGGCAATCAGCCCCAGCATTTT. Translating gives CASSLRTVGNQPQHF.